The 9 T cell receptor beta chains below come from one sample, sequenced in a study of blood T cell repertoires in COVID-19. Profiled with immunoSEQ multiplex PCR; TCRdb holds only in-frame clones, not every one. The sample contains 45,000 to 50,000 clones, 83% of which appear only once. Sequencing was carried out using peripheral blood. These receptors were collected from a man aged 55 to 69 with active COVID-19.

The rearrangement joins TRBV28 to TRBJ2-7, with a possible D match to TRBD2 (5 bases). Germline CDR1 is MDHEN and CDR2 is SYDVKM. The CDR3 loop spans 14 amino acids. Trimming took off 6 bases at V and 2 bases at J, with 14 bases between the two ends. The DNA for the CDR3 is TGTGCCAGCAGGGATTTGGACGGGGCCTACGAGCAGTACTTC. Its protein is CASRDLDGAYEQYF.

The rearrangement joins TRBV5-1 to TRBJ2-1; 8 bases align to TRBD1. Germline V lookup: CDR1 SGHRS, CDR2 YFSETQ. The V segment lost 4 bases and the J segment 6 bases; nucleotides outside the gene matches: 9. CDR3 length: 15 residues. For the CDR3, the DNA is TGCGCCAGCAGCGCCCAGGGGGCGTTGAGCAATGAGCAGTTCTTC. Its translation is CASSAQGALSNEQFF.

This clone was recorded a few times. The gene calls are TRBV30 and TRBJ2-1; D unclear. The ends were cut back, 0 bases at V and 0 bases at J, with 6 bases in the middle. Germline V lookup: CDR1 GTSNPN, CDR2 SVGIG (reference sequence). The CDR3 length is 14 residues. This CDR3 reads CAWSVLSSYNEQFF. The CDR3 nucleotides are TGTGCCTGGAGTGTCCTTAGCTCCTACAATGAGCAGTTCTTC.

The V call is TRBV4-3, the J call TRBJ1-6, with no clear D. The V gene lost 0 bases and the J gene lost 7 bases, with 7 bases spanning the gap. Germline lookup yields CDR1 LGHNA and CDR2 YSLEER. This CDR3 region has 14 residues. The CDR3 is CASSQESVNSPLHF. CDR3 sequence (DNA): TGCGCCAGCAGCCAAGAGTCAGTCAATTCACCCCTCCACTTT.

In the case of this clone: A junction end diverges from the germline sequence, so it may reflect a read error. Other DNA sequences in this sample translate to the same CDR3. The chain links TRBV30 to TRBJ1-1; D is possibly TRBD1 (5 bases). The CDR3 length is 13 residues. The germline CDR1 and CDR2 sequences are GTSNPN and SVGIG (reference sequence). CDR3 protein: CAWEAGINTEAFF. The CDR3 region has the DNA TGTGCCTGGGAGGCAGGGATCAACACTGAAGCCTTCTTT.

J is TRBJ2-7 and V is TRBV29-1; TRBD2 matches at 11 bases. Germline V lookup: CDR1 SQVTM, CDR2 ANQGSEA. V was pared by 4 bases and J by 6 bases, with 8 bases of the junction left unmatched. The CDR3 has 14 residues. The CDR3, as DNA: TGCAGCGTTGGTAGCGGGGGGGATAACGGCGAGCAGTACTTC. Translation gives CSVGSGGDNGEQYF.

CDR3 DNA sequence: TGTGCCAGCATCCTAACCCAGGGATTTAATGAAAAACTGTTTTTT. Protein sequence: CASILTQGFNEKLFF. This chain connects TRBV6-5 to TRBJ1-4; possible D gene TRBD1, 5 bases. Looked up from germline, CDR1 is MNHEY and CDR2 is SVGAGI. Trimming stripped 7 bases from V and 4 bases from J, with 16 bases between. The CDR3 is 15 residues long.

The chain recombines TRBV18 with TRBJ2-3; TRBD1 agrees at 11 bases. Germline-derived CDR1 and CDR2 are KGHSH and LQKENI. The CDR3 extends over 12 amino acids. V trimming: 6 bases; J trimming: 12 bases; junction bases outside the gene matches: 5. CDR3 sequence: CASSPDRGHQYF. In DNA, the CDR3 is TGTGCCAGCTCCCCGGACAGGGGGCATCAGTATTTT.

V gene TRBV10-3 combines with J gene TRBJ2-1; 8 nucleotides agree with TRBD2. With 6 bases clipped from V and 10 bases from J, the junction kept 5 bases outside the gene matches. Germline V gene data show CDR1 as ENHRY and CDR2 as SYGVKD. CDR3 length: 12 amino acids. The CDR3 here is CAISPLAGEQFF. DNA for the CDR3: TGTGCCATCAGCCCTCTAGCGGGCGAGCAGTTCTTC.